The 28 T cell receptor beta chains reported below all come from one sample, sequenced in a study of response to subunit inactivated influenza vaccine. One entry per CDR3 protein results from TCRdb running MiXCR on the RT-PCR reads. The sample lists around 500,000 distinct CDR3 sequences; approximately 11% were seen once. Sequenced material: PBMCs from blood, taken roughly 46 days after vaccination. These receptors originate from a man aged 45-65 years who received an inactivated influenza vaccine.

This clonotype was detected many times. The rearrangement joins TRBV7-2 to TRBJ1-2, with 7 bases matching TRBD1. CDR1 and CDR2 from the germline V gene are SGHTA and FQGNSA. V lost 6 bases and J lost 4; bases outside the gene matches: 5. CDR3 length: 13 residues. The CDR3, as DNA: TGTGCCAGCAGTTTACAGGGGAGCTATGGCTACACCTTC. Its translation is CASSLQGSYGYTF.

This clonotype came up a few times. The V gene is TRBV29-1, the J gene TRBJ2-6, with D uncertain. The CDR3 extends over 13 amino acids. In germline, CDR1 is SQVTM, CDR2 ANQGSEA. Trimming removed 3 bases from V and 0 bases from J, with 3 bases in between. As DNA, the CDR3 is TGCAGCGTTGACAGCTCTGGGGCCAACGTCCTGACTTTC. Its protein is CSVDSSGANVLTF.

The chain joins TRBV5-1 to TRBJ2-1, with TRBD2 identical over 10 bases. Germline CDR1 is SGHRS and CDR2 is YFSETQ. V gave up 1 base and J gave up 8 bases; unmatched junction bases: 6. There are 15 residues in the CDR3. CDR3 DNA sequence: TGCGCCAGCAGCTTGTCTAGCGGGAGTGGAGATGAGCAGTTCTTC. It codes for CASSLSSGSGDEQFF.

The genes are TRBV7-2 and TRBJ1-2, with 7 positions matching TRBD1. V shed 5 bases and J 4 bases; nucleotides not matched to a gene: 7. The CDR3 is 14 amino acids. The V gene's germline CDR1 is SGHTA and CDR2 FQGNSA. The CDR3 DNA reads as TGTGCCAGCAGCCCAGGGGGGGACAGCTATGGCTACACCTTC. It translates to CASSPGGDSYGYTF.

This clonotype occurred many times. V is TRBV12-3 or TRBV12-4 and J is TRBJ2-7; the match to TRBD2 covers 9 bases. The CDR3 totals 15 residues. Germline trimming cut 6 bases from V and 0 bases from J; bases unmatched to any gene: 6. Here the CDR3 DNA reads TGTGCCAGCAGACAGACTAGCGGATCCTCCTACGAGCAGTACTTC. It yields the protein CASRQTSGSSYEQYF.

J is TRBJ2-1 and V is TRBV29-1, with 14 bases identical to TRBD2. J gave up 2 bases and V 7 bases, and 19 bases lay outside the gene matches. This CDR3 region has 20 residues. Germline V gives CDR1 SQVTM, CDR2 ANQGSEA. CDR3 sequence: CSAGLAGAVRWGSAYNEQFF. Written as DNA, the CDR3 is TGCAGCGCGGGACTAGCGGGAGCTGTGCGCTGGGGATCCGCCTACAATGAGCAGTTCTTC.

This clonotype appeared many times. The genes are TRBV6-5 and TRBJ2-3, with unresolved D. Germline lookup yields CDR1 MNHEY and CDR2 SVGAGI. CDR3 length: 15 residues. V was clipped by 4 bases and J by 0 bases, with 11 bases between them. The CDR3 nucleotides read TGTGCCAGCAGTTTAGGACCGACCAGCACAGATACGCAGTATTTT. Translated: CASSLGPTSTDTQYF.

This clonotype has a handful of counts. The chain uses TRBV5-1 and TRBJ1-4; 9 bases agree with TRBD1. V trimming: 1 base; J trimming: 7 bases; junction bases outside the gene matches: 14. The CDR3 totals 18 residues. Per germline, CDR1 SGHRS and CDR2 YFSETQ. The CDR3 loop reads CASSLTSGSQGAGEKLFF. CDR3 in DNA: TGCGCCAGCAGCTTGACATCCGGCTCACAGGGGGCTGGTGAAAAACTGTTTTTT.

This clonotype appeared many times. The chain carries TRBV11-2 and TRBJ2-3; D is unresolved. The CDR3 runs to 13 residues. Deletions cut 2 bases from V and 4 bases from J, with 7 bases between. The germline V gene encodes CDR1 SGHAT and CDR2 FQNNGV. The CDR3 region is CASSLTVADTQYF. The CDR3 region has the DNA TGTGCCAGCAGCTTAACGGTCGCAGATACGCAGTATTTT. The full variable domain, rest sourced from reference TRBV11-2 and TRBJ2-3, is EAGVAQSPRYKIIEKRQSVAFWCNPISGHATLYWYQQILGQGPKLLIQFQNNGVVDDSQLPKDRFSAERLKGVDSTLKIQPAKLEDSAVYLCASSLTVADTQYFGPGTRLTVL.

V usage is TRBV6-2 or TRBV6-3 and J usage is TRBJ2-1, with 11 nucleotides matching TRBD2. CDR3 size: 18 residues. CDR1 is MNHEY, CDR2 SVGEGT, per germline. J lost 5 bases, V lost 6 bases, and 15 bases had no gene match. DNA for the CDR3: TGTGCCAGCAGCATCCCAATTCTACTAGCGGGGGAAAACAATGAGCAGTTCTTC. This encodes CASSIPILLAGENNEQFF.

This clonotype showed up many times. The chain has TRBV10-3 and TRBJ2-2, with 7 bases fitting TRBD1. V lost 6 bases to trimming and J lost 5 bases; unmatched junction nucleotides: 9. Germline loops: CDR1 ENHRY, CDR2 SYGVKD. This CDR3 comprises 15 residues. In DNA form, the CDR3 reads TGTGCCATCAGCTTCCGGGACAGCCCAACCGGGGAGCTGTTTTTT. Its protein is CAISFRDSPTGELFF.

This clonotype has ten or more counts. V usage is TRBV6-6 and J usage is TRBJ1-1; no clear D. From germline, CDR1 is MNHNY and CDR2 SVGAGI (reference sequence). The length of the CDR3 is 12 residues. The V gene lost 3 bases and the J gene lost 2 bases, with 4 bases spanning the gap. The CDR3 sequence is CASSYLNTEAFF. DNA of the CDR3: TGTGCCAGCAGTTATTTAAACACTGAAGCTTTCTTT.

V and J are TRBV7-2 and TRBJ2-5; a possible D gene is TRBD2 (5 bases). CDR1 and CDR2 (germline): SGHTA, FQGNSA. This CDR3 is built from 16 residues. Trimming stripped 4 bases from V and 3 bases from J, with 18 bases between. CDR3 sequence reads: CASSSPLAGRKETQYF. The CDR3 DNA reads as TGTGCCAGCAGCTCCCCCCTAGCTGGTCGCAAAGAGACCCAGTACTTC.

This clonotype showed up just a few times. The CDR3: CASSTINSYEQYF. The CDR3 coding sequence is TGTGCCAGCTCGACTATTAACTCCTACGAGCAGTACTTC. The chain is built from TRBV2 and TRBJ2-7; perhaps TRBD2 as D (5 bases). Germline CDR1 is SNHLY and CDR2 is FYNNEI. V was shortened by 8 bases and J by 0 bases, with 11 bases between the two germline ends. The CDR3 totals 13 residues.

In its sample, this clonotype was seen a few times. The rearrangement uses TRBV7-9 and TRBJ2-1; D is uncertain. Germline assignment: CDR1 SEHNR and CDR2 FQNEAQ (reference sequence). CDR3 length equals 12 residues. Trimming removed 0 bases at V and 9 bases at J, with 6 bases between. The CDR3 protein is CASSLAQIEQFF. Written as DNA, the CDR3 is TGTGCCAGCAGCTTAGCACAGATTGAGCAGTTCTTC.

Only a few counts were recorded for this clonotype. This chain links TRBV7-2 with TRBJ1-2; D is unclear. V was cut by 2 bases and J by 9 bases, with 13 bases left in between. The germline CDR1 and CDR2 sequences are SGHTA and FQGNSA. This CDR3 has 13 amino acids. This chain's CDR3 is CASSLSSINSYTF. DNA of the CDR3: TGTGCCAGCAGCTTAAGTTCGATTAACAGCTACACCTTC.

This clonotype has a count of ten or more. In DNA form, the CDR3 reads TGCAGTGCTCAGCGTTCAGATACGCAGTATTTT. Protein: CSAQRSDTQYF. The chain couples TRBV20-1 to TRBJ2-3; D not resolved. V lost 5 bases to trimming and J lost 4 bases, with 7 bases between them. The CDR3 spans 11 residues. Germline V gives CDR1 DFQATT, CDR2 SNEGSKA (reference sequence).

This clonotype was observed a handful of times. The rearrangement links TRBV19 to TRBJ2-7; D remains ambiguous. Germline CDR1 and CDR2: LNHDA and SQIVND (reference sequence). The ends were cut back, 6 bases at V and 3 bases at J, with 15 bases in the middle. The CDR3 runs to 14 residues. In nucleotides, the CDR3 is TGTGCCAGTAGCGTATTTCTAGGGAACTACGAGCAGTACTTC. It is translated as CASSVFLGNYEQYF.

In this sample, this clonotype turned up many times. The chain has TRBV10-3 and TRBJ2-1, with D perhaps matching TRBD1 (5 bases). Per the germline V gene, CDR1 is ENHRY and CDR2 is SYGVKD. Trimming left V 4 bases short and J 4 bases short, with 14 bases between. The CDR3 totals 15 residues. CDR3 loop: CAISGAKKGYNEQFF. CDR3 DNA: TGTGCCATCAGTGGAGCCAAGAAGGGGTACAATGAGCAGTTCTTC.

This clonotype occurred many times. This sequence joins TRBV20-1 and TRBJ1-5, with D perhaps matching TRBD1 (5 bases). Per germline, CDR1 DFQATT and CDR2 SNEGSKA (reference sequence). Trimming removed 1 base at V and 9 bases at J, with 19 bases between. The CDR3 covers 15 residues. The CDR3 protein is CSARASQGGRGPQHF. For the CDR3, the DNA is TGCAGTGCTAGAGCAAGCCAGGGTGGCAGAGGGCCCCAGCATTTT.

The chain has TRBV5-1 and TRBJ2-1, with 12 nucleotides matching TRBD2. The ends lost 3 bases at V and 4 bases at J; junction bases unmatched: 8. CDR1 and CDR2 (germline): SGHRS, YFSETQ. CDR3 length: 17 amino acids. The CDR3 region is CASSYMRLAGVYNEQFF. The DNA for the CDR3 is TGCGCCAGCAGCTATATGAGACTAGCGGGGGTGTACAATGAGCAGTTCTTC.

In this sample, this clonotype turned up many times. V gene TRBV20-1 combines with J gene TRBJ2-1; D is undetermined. Trimming stripped 5 bases from V and 15 bases from J, with 14 bases between. CDR3 size: 10 residues. Germline lookup yields CDR1 DFQATT and CDR2 SNEGSKA (reference sequence). The CDR3: CSALLRYPFF. In DNA form, the CDR3 reads TGCAGTGCTCTATTGCGATATCCGTTCTTC.

The CDR3 bases are TGTGCCAGCAGTTTAGGGGTTTTGAACTATGGCTACACCTTC. This codes for CASSLGVLNYGYTF. This sequence joins TRBV5-5 and TRBJ1-2; tentatively, D is TRBD1 (5 bases). V was pared by 5 bases and J by 2 bases, with 13 bases between. This CDR3 is 14 amino acids long. The germline V gene encodes CDR1 SGHKS and CDR2 YYEKEE (reference sequence).

In its sample, this clonotype was seen a few times. The V and J genes are TRBV5-4 and TRBJ2-2; the D gene could be TRBD1 or TRBD2 (6 bases each). Germline V gene data show CDR1 as SGHNT and CDR2 as YYREEE (reference sequence). The CDR3 runs 15 residues. Trimming shortened V by 5 bases and J by 5 bases, and 16 bases separated the two germline ends. CDR3 sequence: CASRSYGGRTGELFF. The DNA of the CDR3 is TGTGCCAGCAGGTCGTACGGGGGCCGGACCGGGGAGCTGTTTTTT.

The chain has TRBV3-1 and TRBJ2-2, with 16 bases aligning to TRBD2. The germline CDR1 and CDR2 sequences are LGHDT and YNNKEL (reference sequence). The CDR3 extends over 16 amino acids. Unmatched junction bases numbered 6, after V lost 10 bases and J lost 4 bases. The CDR3 region has the DNA TGTGCCATTGGGACTAGCGGGAGGGCCCGCACCGGGGAGCTGTTTTTT. Translation gives CAIGTSGRARTGELFF.

This chain links TRBV30 with TRBJ2-1, with D unclear. The germline V gene encodes CDR1 GTSNPN and CDR2 SVGIG (reference sequence). The CDR3 is 12 residues long. The V gene lost 3 bases and the J gene lost 15 bases, with 18 bases spanning the gap. In DNA form, the CDR3 reads TGTGCCTGGAGGATTATGTTGGAAGGTCCGTTCTTC. Translation: CAWRIMLEGPFF.

This clonotype was found a few times. The rearrangement joins TRBV6-1 to TRBJ2-1; 8 bases are a match to TRBD1. The CDR3 contains 16 residues. From germline, CDR1 is MNHNS and CDR2 SASEGT. The junction had 7 bases not matched to a gene; V was cut back by 6 bases and J by 0 bases. CDR3 protein: CASSAHDRGSYNEQFF. The CDR3 nucleotides read TGTGCCAGCAGCGCCCACGACAGGGGCTCCTACAATGAGCAGTTCTTC.

This chain links TRBV5-5 with TRBJ2-2; D not resolved. This CDR3 region has 16 residues. Looked up from germline, CDR1 is SGHKS and CDR2 is YYEKEE (reference sequence). Trimming cost V 0 bases and J 2 bases, with 11 bases left between them. The CDR3 region is CASSLGVGTNTGELFF. CDR3 in DNA: TGTGCCAGCAGCTTGGGGGTGGGCACTAACACCGGGGAGCTGTTTTTT.